These 22 T cell receptor beta chains originate from one sample sequenced in a study of blood T cell repertoires in COVID-19. TCRdb keeps only in-frame clones here, not all; method: immunoSEQ multiplex PCR. The top ten hold around 0.64% of the sample, which has 450,000 to 600,000 clones, about 90% seen once. The sample consisted of PBMCs or T cells enriched from blood (not recorded which). The receptors stem from a woman under 30 who had recovered from COVID-19.

This chain links TRBV5-6 with TRBJ1-2; D gene uncertain. V was clipped by 2 bases and J by 8 bases, with 7 bases between them. CDR3 length equals 11 residues. CDR1 is SGHDT and CDR2 is YYEEEE in the germline V gene. CDR3 protein: CASSFGEGYTF. In nucleotides, the CDR3 is TGTGCCAGCAGCTTCGGGGAGGGCTACACCTTC.

V is TRBV27 and J is TRBJ1-4; 8 positions match TRBD1. CDR3 length: 17 residues. The V and J ends lost 4 bases and 6 bases, in that order; junction bases with no gene match: 13. Germline V gene sequence: CDR1 MNHEY, CDR2 SMNVEV (reference sequence). CDR3 loop: CASSSLWGRGLDEKLFF. CDR3 sequence (DNA): TGTGCCAGCAGTTCATTATGGGGCAGGGGGCTGGATGAAAAACTGTTTTTT.

The chain links TRBV18 to TRBJ1-1, with D possibly matching TRBD1 (5 bases). CDR3 length: 14 residues. Trimming took 2 bases from V and 5 from J, leaving 12 bases between them. Germline assignment: CDR1 KGHSH and CDR2 LQKENI. CDR3 in DNA: TGTGCCAGCTCACCATGGGGGGGGAGGACTGAAGCTTTCTTT. Amino acids: CASSPWGGRTEAFF. The full variable domain, rest sourced from reference TRBV18 and TRBJ1-1, is NAGVMQNPRHLVRRRGQEARLRCSPMKGHSHVYWYRQLPEEGLKFMVYLQKENIIDESGMPKERFSAEFPKEGPSILRIQQVVRGDSAAYFCASSPWGGRTEAFFGQGTRLTVV.

The count of this clone is one. This chain joins TRBV29-1 and TRBJ2-1; 7 bases are a match to TRBD1. Germline CDR1 is SQVTM and CDR2 is ANQGSEA. CDR3 length: 14 residues. J gave up 6 bases and V 5 bases, and 10 bases lay outside the gene matches. The CDR3 nucleotides read TGCAGCGTTCTGGGCGGGCAGGGGGTCAATGAGCAGTTCTTC. Protein product: CSVLGGQGVNEQFF.

V and J are TRBV7-8 and TRBJ2-3; 11 bases agree with TRBD2. Germline V CDR1 and CDR2: SGHVS, FQNEAQ. V dropped 5 bases and J dropped 5; count of bases not matched to a gene: 12. The CDR3 spans 17 residues. CDR3 sequence reads: CASSPRLAGGPRDTQYF. The CDR3 DNA sequence: TGTGCCAGCAGCCCCCGGCTAGCGGGGGGCCCAAGAGATACGCAGTATTTT.

This chain connects TRBV30 to TRBJ1-5; D uncertain. V was shortened by 1 base and J by 4 bases, with 5 bases between the two germline ends. This CDR3 has 12 residues. Looked up from germline, CDR1 is GTSNPN and CDR2 is SVGIG (reference sequence). The CDR3 here is CAWSGLNQPQHF. Written as DNA, the CDR3 is TGTGCCTGGAGTGGACTTAATCAGCCCCAGCATTTT.

This rearrangement joins TRBV12-5 to TRBJ1-2; a possible D gene is TRBD1 (5 bases). The CDR3 is 15 amino acids. Trimming removed 5 bases from V and 1 base from J, with 14 bases in between. The V gene's germline CDR1 is LGHNT and CDR2 FRNRAP. The CDR3: CASGGDLTLNYGYTF. CDR3 bases: TGTGCTAGTGGTGGGGACTTGACACTTAACTATGGCTACACCTTC. Full variable domain (rest looked up from reference TRBV12-5 and TRBJ1-2): DARVTQTPRHKVTEMGQEVTMRCQPILGHNTVFWYRQTMMQGLELLAYFRNRAPLDDSGMPKDRFSAEMPDATLATLKIQPSEPRDSAVYFCASGGDLTLNYGYTFGSGTRLTVV.

The genes are TRBV5-5 and TRBJ1-2; possible D gene TRBD1, 6 bases. Germline V lookup: CDR1 SGHKS, CDR2 YYEKEE (reference sequence). Trimming shortened V by 0 bases and J by 2 bases, and 11 bases separated the two germline ends. This CDR3 spans 15 amino acids. This CDR3 reads CASSLAQGTNYGYTF. The CDR3 DNA reads as TGTGCCAGCAGCTTGGCCCAGGGGACCAACTATGGCTACACCTTC.

This chain uses TRBV10-3 with TRBJ2-5, with 9 nucleotides matching TRBD2. The CDR3 covers 13 residues. The V gene's germline CDR1 is ENHRY and CDR2 SYGVKD. The CDR3 DNA follows: TGTTCCCACGCGGGGGGGCGAAAAGAGACCCAGTACTTC. Amino acids: CSHAGGRKETQYF.

The V call is TRBV27, the J call TRBJ2-1, with TRBD2 matching over 8 bases. V lost 4 bases, J lost 4 bases, and 6 bases stayed unmatched. This CDR3 is 15 amino acids long. Germline lookup yields CDR1 MNHEY and CDR2 SMNVEV (reference sequence). Here the CDR3 reads CASSSAASGYNEQFF. The DNA for the CDR3 is TGTGCCAGCAGTTCCGCGGCTAGCGGGTACAATGAGCAGTTCTTC.

This clone was detected only a few times. J is TRBJ1-4 and V is TRBV7-9; the D is unclear. Between the trimmed V and J ends, which lost 6 bases and 7 bases, there was a span of 9 bases. CDR3 length: 12 residues. Germline CDR1 SEHNR, CDR2 FQNEAQ (reference sequence). This chain's CDR3 is CASSSEGEKLFF. In DNA, the CDR3 is TGTGCCAGCAGTTCCGAGGGTGAAAAACTGTTTTTT.

The rearrangement joins TRBV30 to TRBJ1-3; possibly TRBD1 for D (5 bases). The germline V gene encodes CDR1 GTSNPN and CDR2 SVGIG (reference sequence). V shed 1 base and J shed 0 bases, with 10 bases lying between them. The CDR3 spans 15 residues. Here the CDR3 reads CAWSGQLYSGNTIYF. Here the CDR3 DNA reads TGTGCCTGGAGTGGACAGCTTTACTCTGGAAACACCATATATTTT.

The V gene is TRBV29-1, the J gene TRBJ2-7; 9 bases align to TRBD1. The CDR3 is made up of 14 amino acids. V dropped 7 bases and J dropped 0; count of bases not matched to a gene: 7. Germline V gene lookup returns CDR1 SQVTM and CDR2 ANQGSEA. In DNA form, the CDR3 reads TGCAGCGCCTCCGGGACAGGGAGCTCCTACGAGCAGTACTTC. This encodes CSASGTGSSYEQYF.

J is TRBJ1-4 and V is TRBV5-4; TRBD1 might be the D (6 bases). This CDR3 has 14 residues. The V and J ends lost 2 bases and 7 bases respectively, with 12 bases between them. Germline V lookup: CDR1 SGHNT, CDR2 YYREEE (reference sequence). CDR3 in amino acids: CASSFGGWGEKLFF. CDR3 sequence (DNA): TGTGCCAGCAGCTTTGGGGGCTGGGGTGAAAAACTGTTTTTT. Full variable domain (rest looked up from reference TRBV5-4 and TRBJ1-4): ETGVTQSPTHLIKTRGQQVTLRCSSQSGHNTVSWYQQALGQGPQFIFQYYREEENGRGNFPPRFSGLQFPNYSSELNVNALELDDSALYLCASSFGGWGEKLFFGSGTQLSVL.

The rearrangement joins TRBV30 to TRBJ1-6; a weak D match, TRBD1 (5 bases). The CDR3 has 18 residues. V was clipped by 3 bases and J by 7 bases, with 25 bases between them. Per germline, CDR1 GTSNPN and CDR2 SVGIG (reference sequence). This chain's CDR3 is CAWSPSREWGVGNSPLHF. CDR3 coding DNA: TGTGCCTGGAGCCCTAGTCGTGAATGGGGCGTGGGGAATTCACCCCTCCACTTT.

The V call is TRBV14, the J call TRBJ2-3; 9 nucleotides align to TRBD1. This CDR3 is 18 amino acids long. V lost 0 bases and J lost 5; bases outside the gene matches: 12. The germline V gene encodes CDR1 SGHDN and CDR2 FVKESK. In nucleotides, the CDR3 is TGTGCCAGCAGCCAAGAAACAGGGGGCCTGTTTTTGGGAGATACGCAGTATTTT. Protein product: CASSQETGGLFLGDTQYF.

The chain recombines TRBV5-1 with TRBJ2-2; 9 positions agree with TRBD1. CDR1 SGHRS and CDR2 YFSETQ come from the germline V gene. The CDR3 runs 15 residues. Trimming at V came to 3 bases and at J to 7 bases, leaving 7 bases not matched to a gene. The CDR3 here is CASSSSGTGIGELFF. In DNA form, the CDR3 reads TGCGCCAGCAGCTCTTCCGGGACAGGGATCGGGGAGCTGTTTTTT.

J is TRBJ1-1 and V is TRBV19, with D possibly being TRBD1 (6 bases). From germline, CDR1 is LNHDA and CDR2 SQIVND (reference sequence). The V gene lost 7 bases and the J gene lost 7 bases, with 19 bases spanning the gap. The CDR3 has 14 amino acids. CDR3 DNA sequence: TGTGCCAGTACCCCGGGGGGGAGAGGGGGTGAAGCTTTCTTT. Amino acids: CASTPGGRGGEAFF. Full variable domain (outside the CDR3, taken from reference TRBV19 and TRBJ1-1): DGGITQSPKYLFRKEGQNVTLSCEQNLNHDAMYWYRQDPGQGLRLIYYSQIVNDFQKGDIAEGYSVSREKKESFPLTVTSAQKNPTAFYLCASTPGGRGGEAFFGQGTRLTVV.

The CDR3 reads CASSHGGGPGGNEQFF. The DNA of the CDR3 is TGTGCCAGCAGCCATGGCGGGGGCCCCGGGGGGAATGAGCAGTTCTTC. The chain is built from TRBV3-1 (or the pseudogene TRBV3-2) and TRBJ2-1; D is possibly TRBD2 (7 bases). V was clipped by 3 bases and J by 7 bases, with 19 bases between them. This CDR3 region has 16 residues. From germline, CDR1 is LGHDT and CDR2 YNNKEL (reference sequence).

The V gene is TRBV20-1, the J gene TRBJ1-2; no reliable D call. Trimming pared 6 bases from V and 6 bases from J, leaving 8 bases between. This CDR3 has 10 amino acids. Germline values: CDR1 DFQATT, CDR2 SNEGSKA (reference sequence). In nucleotides, the CDR3 is TGCAGTGCCTATGTAGATGGCTACACCTTC. Protein product: CSAYVDGYTF.

The chain recombines TRBV7-9 with TRBJ1-1; D not certain. Trimming left V 0 bases short and J 8 bases short, with 10 bases between. Germline CDR1 is SEHNR and CDR2 is FQNEAQ (reference sequence). This CDR3 has 13 residues. The CDR3 reads CASSLAVTTEAFF. CDR3 sequence (DNA): TGTGCCAGCAGCTTAGCGGTGACTACCGAAGCTTTCTTT.

This chain connects TRBV7-9 to TRBJ2-2; 8 bases align to TRBD1. The CDR3 is made up of 17 amino acids. Germline CDR1 reads SEHNR; CDR2 reads FQNEAQ (reference sequence). Trimming cost V 5 bases and J 5 bases; bases outside gene matches: 13. This chain's CDR3 is CASSRPADRGRTGELFF. The CDR3 nucleotides read TGTGCCAGCAGCCGCCCGGCCGACAGGGGACGTACCGGGGAGCTGTTTTTT.